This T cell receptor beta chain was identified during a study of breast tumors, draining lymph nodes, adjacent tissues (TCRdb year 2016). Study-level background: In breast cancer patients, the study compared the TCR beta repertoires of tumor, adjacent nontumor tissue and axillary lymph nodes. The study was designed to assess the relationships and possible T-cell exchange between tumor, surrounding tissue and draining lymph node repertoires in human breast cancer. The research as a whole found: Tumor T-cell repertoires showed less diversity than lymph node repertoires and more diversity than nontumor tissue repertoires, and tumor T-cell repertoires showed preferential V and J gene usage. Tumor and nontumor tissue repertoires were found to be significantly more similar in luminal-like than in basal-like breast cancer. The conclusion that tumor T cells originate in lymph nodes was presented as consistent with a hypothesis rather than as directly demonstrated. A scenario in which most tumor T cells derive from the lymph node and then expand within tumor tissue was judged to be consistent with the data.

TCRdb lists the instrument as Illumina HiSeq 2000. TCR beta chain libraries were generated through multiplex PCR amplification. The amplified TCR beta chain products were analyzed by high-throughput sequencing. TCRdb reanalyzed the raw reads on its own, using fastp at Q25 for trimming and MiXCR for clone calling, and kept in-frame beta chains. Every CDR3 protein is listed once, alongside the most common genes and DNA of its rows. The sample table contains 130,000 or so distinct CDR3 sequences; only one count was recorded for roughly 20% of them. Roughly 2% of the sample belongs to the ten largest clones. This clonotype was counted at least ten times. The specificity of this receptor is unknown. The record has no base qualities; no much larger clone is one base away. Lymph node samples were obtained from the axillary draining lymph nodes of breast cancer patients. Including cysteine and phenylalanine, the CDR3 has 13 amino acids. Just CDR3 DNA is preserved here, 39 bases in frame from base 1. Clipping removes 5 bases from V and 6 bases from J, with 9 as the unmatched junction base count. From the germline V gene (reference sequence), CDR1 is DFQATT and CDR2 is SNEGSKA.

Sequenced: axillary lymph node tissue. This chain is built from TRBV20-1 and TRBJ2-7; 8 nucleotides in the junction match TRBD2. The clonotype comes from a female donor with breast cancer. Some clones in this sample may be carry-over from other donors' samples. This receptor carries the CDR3 CSASRTAGGEQYF. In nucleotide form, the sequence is TGCAGTGCTTCTCGGACTGCGGGGGGCGAGCAGTACTTC.